The rows below give T cell receptor beta chains drawn from one sample of a study of blood T cell repertoires in COVID-19. TCRdb's table, derived via immunoSEQ multiplex PCR, lists solely in-frame clones and lacks some. The top ten clones hold about 6.9% of a sample with about 81,000 clones, roughly 78% of them seen once. Sequenced input: peripheral blood. Receptors originate from a human donor in a cohort sampled during active COVID-19. Each CDR3 is given with its conserved first and last residue. The D gene is left open where the match is weak. Clone size is not always given. Where it is, it says once, few, many or a class for expanded clones.

TRBJ1-5 | TRBV6-6 | TRBD1 | NA | CASSPGQGVDQPQHF | TGTGCCAGCAGCCCCGGACAGGGAGTGGATCAGCCCCAGCATTTT
TRBJ2-7 | TRBV14 | TRBD1 | NA | CASSQASGGPSYEQYF | TGTGCCAGCAGCCAGGCGTCAGGGGGCCCCTCTTACGAGCAGTACTTC
TRBJ2-3 | TRBV7-2 | NA | NA | CASSARGGLTDTQYF | TGTGCCAGCAGCGCAAGGGGGGGCTTAACAGATACGCAGTATTTT
TRBJ2-1 | TRBV6-2/TRBV6-3 | TRBD2 | NA | CASSYSPGLGPSSSSYNEQFF | TGTGCCAGCAGTTACTCCCCGGGACTAGGGCCCTCTTCGAGCTCCTACAATGAGCAGTTCTTC
TRBJ2-7 | TRBV6-5 | NA | NA | CASSYQAGGYEQYF | TGTGCCAGCAGTTACCAGGCAGGGGGGTACGAGCAGTACTTC
TRBJ1-2 | TRBV12-3/TRBV12-4 | NA | NA | CASRIQTTGYTF | TGTGCCAGCAGGATACAAACTACGGGCTACACCTTC
TRBJ1-2 | TRBV3-1/TRBV3-2 | NA | NA | CASSRSQGSYGYTF | TGTGCCAGCAGTCGTTCTCAGGGGTCCTATGGCTACACCTTC
TRBJ2-7 | TRBV11-2 | TRBD1 | NA | CASSLDRDRGVEQYF | TGTGCCAGCAGCTTAGACCGGGACAGGGGGGTCGAGCAGTACTTC
TRBJ1-5 | TRBV6-5 | NA | NA | CASSQVGLSNQPQHF | TGTGCCAGCAGTCAGGTGGGTCTAAGCAATCAGCCCCAGCATTTT
TRBJ2-7 | TRBV12-3/TRBV12-4 | NA | NA | CASSFGPYEQYF | TGTGCCAGCAGTTTTGGCCCCTACGAGCAGTACTTC
TRBJ1-1 | TRBV6-2/TRBV6-3 | NA | NA | CASSYFGYNEAFF | TGTGCCAGCAGTTATTTCGGGTATAATGAAGCTTTCTTT
TRBJ1-1 | TRBV28 | NA | NA | CASSNRASAFF | TGTGCCAGCAGTAACAGGGCTTCAGCTTTCTTT
TRBJ2-2 | TRBV27 | NA | NA | CASSLIEGRNTGELFF | TGTGCCAGCAGTTTAATTGAGGGCCGGAACACCGGGGAGCTGTTTTTT
TRBJ1-5 | TRBV6-1 | NA | once | CASSEIAQHF | TGTGCCAGCAGTGAAATAGCCCAGCATTTT
TRBJ2-5 | TRBV5-1 | NA | NA | CASSRLAVQETQYF | TGCGCCAGCAGCCGGCTGGCGGTTCAAGAGACCCAGTACTTC
TRBJ2-6 | TRBV10-1 | TRBD1 | NA | CASTTTGGAVWANVLTF | TGCGCCAGCACCACCACAGGGGGCGCGGTCTGGGCCAACGTCCTGACTTTC
TRBJ1-3 | TRBV7-3 | NA | NA | CASSLRQAASGNTIYF | TGTGCCAGCAGCTTAAGGCAGGCTGCCTCTGGAAACACCATATATTTT
TRBJ1-1 | TRBV5-1 | TRBD1 | few | CASSLRQGSSFF | TGCGCCAGCAGCCTGCGACAGGGTTCGTCTTTCTTT
TRBJ2-7 | TRBV4-2 | NA | NA | CASSQVAFPGEQYF | TGTGCCAGCAGCCAAGTCGCCTTCCCGGGGGAGCAGTACTTC
TRBJ1-5 | TRBV5-1 | TRBD1 | NA | CASSLGQINQPQHF | TGCGCCAGCAGCCTGGGACAGATAAATCAGCCCCAGCATTTT
TRBJ1-4 | TRBV15 | NA | NA | CATSRAGIATNEKLFF | TGTGCCACCAGCAGAGCAGGGATCGCGACTAATGAAAAACTGTTTTTT
TRBJ2-7 | TRBV13 | NA | NA | CASSFISSEQYF | TGTGCCAGCAGCTTTATTAGTAGCGAGCAGTACTTC
TRBJ1-1 | TRBV19 | NA | NA | CASSIVARADTEAFF | TGTGCCAGTAGTATAGTGGCCAGGGCCGACACTGAAGCTTTCTTT
TRBJ2-3 | TRBV11-3 | TRBD2 | NA | CASSSRGGDTQYF | TGTGCCAGCAGCTCCCGGGGGGGAGATACGCAGTATTTT
TRBJ2-2 | TRBV19 | TRBD1 | NA | CASTGGTGSFRELFF | TGTGCCAGTACGGGCGGGACAGGTTCGTTCCGGGAGCTGTTTTTT
TRBJ2-7 | TRBV9 | TRBD2 | once | CASSATSGGYEQYF | TGTGCCAGCAGCGCGACTAGCGGGGGCTACGAGCAGTACTTC
TRBJ2-7 | TRBV5-1 | NA | NA | CASSLKDPRDKTYEQYF | TGCGCCAGCAGCTTGAAAGATCCTCGGGACAAAACCTACGAGCAGTACTTC
TRBJ1-3 | TRBV19 | NA | NA | CASAGLSGNTIYF | TGTGCCAGCGCAGGGCTCTCTGGAAACACCATATATTTT
TRBJ1-1 | TRBV15 | NA | NA | CATAQTRANTEAFF | TGTGCCACCGCCCAAACGAGGGCGAACACTGAAGCTTTCTTT
TRBJ1-5 | TRBV6-6 | TRBD1 | NA | CASNDRGSNQPQHF | TGTGCCAGCAATGACAGGGGCAGCAATCAGCCCCAGCATTTT
TRBJ1-1 | TRBV7-9 | NA | NA | CASSLTGGSQGTEAFF | TGTGCCAGCAGCTTAACGGGGGGCTCGCAGGGAACTGAAGCTTTCTTT
TRBJ2-7 | TRBV5-1 | NA | NA | CASSGTGQDYEQYF | TGCGCCAGCAGCGGAACGGGACAAGACTACGAGCAGTACTTC
TRBJ1-1 | TRBV6-1 | TRBD1 | NA | CASSEAPTGGGFFF | TGTGCCAGCAGTGAAGCACCCACAGGGGGCGGGTTTTTCTTT
TRBJ1-6 | TRBV19 | TRBD1 | NA | CASSIDGDRRTYNSPLHF | TGTGCCAGTAGTATCGACGGGGACAGGCGGACCTATAATTCACCCCTCCACTTT
TRBJ2-5 | TRBV7-8 | TRBD1 | NA | CASSLETGVGKTQYF | TGTGCCAGCAGCTTAGAGACAGGGGTAGGAAAGACCCAGTACTTC
TRBJ2-5 | TRBV6-5 | TRBD2 | NA | CASSKPTSRETQYF | TGTGCCAGCAGTAAACCGACTAGCCGAGAGACCCAGTACTTC
TRBJ2-4 | TRBV7-9 | NA | NA | CASSLQGTKNIQYF | TGTGCCAGCAGCTTACAGGGAACCAAAAACATTCAGTACTTC
TRBJ2-5 | TRBV5-1 | NA | NA | CASSLDRAQETQYF | TGCGCCAGCAGCTTGGACAGGGCTCAAGAGACCCAGTACTTC
TRBJ1-2 | TRBV7-2 | NA | NA | CASSFTENYGYTF | TGTGCCAGCAGCTTCACAGAAAACTATGGCTACACCTTC
TRBJ2-7 | TRBV6-5 | NA | NA | CASRLGPEPYEQYF | TGTGCCAGCAGACTAGGCCCGGAACCCTACGAGCAGTACTTC
TRBJ2-7 | TRBV9 | NA | NA | CASSVGGSGAYEQYF | TGTGCCAGCAGCGTAGGAGGTTCAGGGGCCTACGAGCAGTACTTC
TRBJ1-2 | TRBV9 | NA | NA | CASSKAGTNYGYTF | TGTGCCAGCAGCAAGGCAGGGACTAACTATGGCTACACCTTC
TRBJ1-5 | TRBV19 | TRBD1 | NA | CASSTTGGFGNQPQHF | TGTGCCAGTAGTACCACAGGGGGCTTCGGCAATCAGCCCCAGCATTTT
TRBJ2-3 | TRBV7-8 | NA | NA | CASSLALSAGATDTQYF | TGTGCCAGCAGCTTAGCACTTAGCGCGGGGGCCACAGATACGCAGTATTTT
TRBJ2-7 | TRBV5-1 | NA | NA | CASSGASGRAYEQYF | TGCGCCAGCAGCGGGGCCTCGGGCAGGGCCTACGAGCAGTACTTC
TRBJ1-2 | TRBV27 | NA | NA | CASALAAGYGYTF | TGTGCCAGCGCCCTAGCCGCGGGCTATGGCTACACCTTC
TRBJ2-4 | TRBV30 | TRBD2 | NA | CAWSSRLAGGSGNIQYF | TGTGCCTGGAGCTCTAGACTAGCGGGGGGTTCGGGTAACATTCAGTACTTC
TRBJ2-7 | TRBV23-1 | TRBD1 | NA | CASSHSPGQSSLGYEQYF | TGCGCCAGCAGTCATTCCCCGGGACAGAGTTCTTTGGGCTACGAGCAGTACTTC
TRBJ1-2 | TRBV12-3/TRBV12-4 | NA | NA | CASSLKRLAGYTF | TGTGCCAGCAGTTTGAAGAGGTTAGCTGGCTACACCTTC
TRBJ2-5 | TRBV7-9 | NA | once | CASSFSTRAPEQETQYF | TGTGCCAGCAGCTTTTCCACCCGCGCACCTGAACAAGAGACCCAGTACTTC
TRBJ2-1 | TRBV7-2 | TRBD2 | NA | CASSPGTSGGNEQFF | TGTGCCAGCAGCCCGGGGACTAGCGGGGGAAATGAGCAGTTCTTC
TRBJ1-3 | TRBV7-9 | NA | NA | CASSSAKSSGNTIYF | TGTGCCAGCAGCTCCGCTAAGAGCTCTGGAAACACCATATATTTT
TRBJ2-7 | TRBV3-1/TRBV3-2 | NA | NA | CASSPKRESEQYF | TGTGCCAGCAGCCCCAAGAGAGAAAGCGAGCAGTACTTC
TRBJ1-1 | TRBV6-2/TRBV6-3 | NA | many | CASSDSTGMNTEAFF | TGTGCCAGCAGTGACTCAACGGGGATGAACACTGAAGCTTTCTTT
TRBJ2-3 | TRBV4-1 | NA | NA | CASSQPSGSGDTQYF | TGCGCCAGCAGCCAACCCTCGGGATCGGGAGATACGCAGTATTTT